Each of the 22 T cell receptor beta chains below was sequenced from the same sample in a study of shared clonotypes between healthy human individuals. CD45RO-negative, CCR7-positively selected cells formed the naive CD8 fraction, excluding terminally differentiated effector memory CD45RA+ cells. The assay was immunoSEQ multiplex PCR, and TCRdb's table has in-frame clones only and misses some. The sample lists 550,000 to 750,000 clones, over 95% occurring once. Sequencing input: naive CD8+ T cells sorted from blood. Source of these receptors: a woman in her twenties or thirties in good health.

The chain is built from TRBV19 and TRBJ2-1; maybe TRBD2 (6 bases). The V gene lost 5 bases and the J gene lost 2 bases, with 13 bases spanning the gap. Germline values: CDR1 LNHDA, CDR2 SQIVND (reference sequence). This CDR3 spans 15 amino acids. The CDR3 sequence: CASSPRDGPYNEQFF. The CDR3 bases are TGTGCCAGTAGTCCGCGGGACGGACCCTACAATGAGCAGTTCTTC.

The CDR3 reads CASSFGESGEQFF. The CDR3 coding sequence is TGTGCCAGCAGTTTCGGGGAGTCAGGTGAGCAGTTCTTC. The genes are TRBV6-5 and TRBJ2-1, with a tentative D call TRBD2 (5 bases). The CDR3 is made up of 13 amino acids. Trimming removed 4 bases at V and 9 bases at J, with 13 bases between. The germline V gene encodes CDR1 MNHEY and CDR2 SVGAGI.

The genes are TRBV7-8 and TRBJ2-1; D possibly corresponds to TRBD1 (5 bases). V lost 3 bases and J lost 7, with 13 bases in between. Per germline, CDR1 SGHVS and CDR2 FQNEAQ. CDR3 length: 14 amino acids. In nucleotides, the CDR3 is TGTGCCAGCAGCTTGTGGTCAGGGTCGAATGAGCAGTTCTTC. It codes for CASSLWSGSNEQFF. Full variable domain (outside the CDR3, taken from reference TRBV7-8 and TRBJ2-1): GAGVSQSPRYKVAKRGQDVALRCDPISGHVSLFWYQQALGQGPEFLTYFQNEAQLDKSGLPSDRFFAERPEGSVSTLKIQRTQQEDSAVYLCASSLWSGSNEQFFGPGTRLTVL.

The genes are TRBV14 and TRBJ1-2; no clear D gene. CDR3 length: 13 residues. Trimming took 2 bases from V and 5 from J, leaving 9 bases between them. Germline CDR1 reads SGHDN; CDR2 reads FVKESK. The CDR3 nucleotides read TGTGCCAGCAGCCAAACAGCTATATATGGCTACACCTTC. Its protein product is CASSQTAIYGYTF. The whole variable domain, remainder taken from reference TRBV14 and TRBJ1-2, is EAGVTQFPSHSVIEKGQTVTLRCDPISGHDNLYWYRRVMGKEIKFLLHFVKESKQDESGMPNNRFLAERTGGTYSTLKVQPAELEDSGVYFCASSQTAIYGYTFGSGTRLTVV.

The rearrangement links TRBV7-9 to TRBJ2-5, with D possibly TRBD1 on 5 matching bases. V lost 1 base and J 4 bases, leaving 13 bases between the germline ends. CDR1 SEHNR and CDR2 FQNEAQ come from the germline V gene (reference sequence). The CDR3 spans 15 residues. The CDR3 coding sequence is TGTGCCAGCAGCTTAGGGGGCGAGCTAGGAGAGACCCAGTACTTC. Encoded protein: CASSLGGELGETQYF.

The CDR3 loop is CASSRAATNYGYTF. The CDR3 nucleotides read TGTGCCAGCAGTCGCGCAGCTACTAACTATGGCTACACCTTC. The chain is built from TRBV28 and TRBJ1-2, with D unclear. The germline V gene has CDR1 MDHEN and CDR2 SYDVKM. The CDR3 runs to 14 residues. V gave up 5 bases and J gave up 0 bases, with 10 bases separating them.

CDR3 protein: CASSQDLSYGYTF. Here the CDR3 DNA reads TGTGCCAGCAGCCAAGATCTCTCCTATGGCTACACCTTC. V and J are TRBV4-2 and TRBJ1-2; the D is unclear. Germline loops: CDR1 LGHNA, CDR2 YNFKEQ. V lost 0 bases and J lost 4, with 6 bases in between. The CDR3 sequence is 13 residues long.

J is TRBJ1-5 and V is TRBV4-1, with TRBD1 matching 9 bases. The CDR3 sequence is 15 residues long. Per the germline V gene, CDR1 is MGHRA and CDR2 is YSYEKL. J lost 4 bases, V lost 4 bases, and 5 bases had no gene match. In nucleotides, the CDR3 is TGCGCCAGCAGCCGCACGACAGGGGGGAATCAGCCCCAGCATTTT. It is translated as CASSRTTGGNQPQHF.

The chain recombines TRBV13 with TRBJ1-5; TRBD1 might be the D (5 bases). Trimming took 2 bases from V and 3 from J, leaving 11 bases between them. Germline V lookup: CDR1 PRHDT, CDR2 FYEKMQ (reference sequence). CDR3 size: 15 residues. The CDR3 DNA sequence: TGTGCCAGCAGCTTACGCAGGGACGCCAATCAGCCCCAGCATTTT. This encodes CASSLRRDANQPQHF.

The rearrangement uses TRBV6-4 and TRBJ2-7; D remains ambiguous. CDR1 is MRHNA, CDR2 SNTAGT, per germline. CDR3 length: 13 amino acids. Trimming left V 2 bases short and J 1 base short, with 6 bases between. CDR3 in amino acids: CASSDEASYEQYF. The CDR3 DNA follows: TGTGCCAGCAGTGACGAGGCATCCTACGAGCAGTACTTC.

The V gene is TRBV7-8, the J gene TRBJ1-5; tentatively, D is TRBD1 (5 bases). Germline loops: CDR1 SGHVS, CDR2 FQNEAQ. Trimming left V 0 bases short and J 7 bases short, with 16 bases between. CDR3 length equals 16 residues. The chain's CDR3 is CASSLAQGEVGQPQHF. The CDR3 DNA reads as TGTGCCAGCAGCTTAGCCCAGGGTGAAGTGGGGCAGCCCCAGCATTTT. The variable domain in full, completed from reference TRBV7-8 and TRBJ1-5, reads GAGVSQSPRYKVAKRGQDVALRCDPISGHVSLFWYQQALGQGPEFLTYFQNEAQLDKSGLPSDRFFAERPEGSVSTLKIQRTQQEDSAVYLCASSLAQGEVGQPQHFGDGTRLSIL.

In regard to this clone: Other DNA sequences in this sample translate to the same CDR3. This chain joins TRBV27 and TRBJ1-5, with D unclear. Germline V lookup: CDR1 MNHEY, CDR2 SMNVEV (reference sequence). V shed 8 bases and J shed 4 bases, with 9 bases lying between them. This CDR3 contains 12 residues. In DNA, the CDR3 is TGTGCCAGCCGGCTAGGGAATCAGCCCCAGCATTTT. Its protein product is CASRLGNQPQHF.

About this clone itself: A read error may produce the germline difference seen at one junction end. The rearrangement links TRBV28 to TRBJ2-4; 8 nucleotides match TRBD1. Per the germline V gene, CDR1 is MDHEN and CDR2 is SYDVKM. The CDR3 has 14 amino acids. In DNA form, the CDR3 reads TGTGCCAGCAGTCCCATGGGGCTGACAGGGGATAGGGACTTC. Its translation is CASSPMGLTGDRDF.

The V gene is TRBV13, the J gene TRBJ1-1, with TRBD1 matching 12 bases. Losses at the gene ends were 3 bases for V and 5 bases for J; bases not matched to a gene: 10. Germline assignment: CDR1 PRHDT and CDR2 FYEKMQ (reference sequence). This CDR3 contains 17 residues. CDR3 nucleotide sequence: TGTGCCAGCAGCTTGGTCTATGGGGACAGGGGGCGGACTGAAGCTTTCTTT. It specifies CASSLVYGDRGRTEAFF.

CDR3: CATRMGRGPGQPQHF. CDR3 in DNA: TGTGCCACCAGGATGGGCAGGGGGCCTGGTCAGCCCCAGCATTTT. The V call is TRBV15, the J call TRBJ1-5; 8 nucleotides line up with TRBD1. The germline CDR1 and CDR2 sequences are LNHNV and YYDKDF (reference sequence). This CDR3 region has 15 residues. V lost 6 bases to trimming and J lost 6 bases; unmatched junction nucleotides: 10.

V is TRBV5-4 and J is TRBJ2-1; D may correspond to TRBD1 or TRBD2 (6 bases each). With 2 bases removed from V and 7 bases from J, the gap between germline ends came to 10 bases. Germline V CDR1 and CDR2: SGHNT, YYREEE (reference sequence). The CDR3 is made up of 13 amino acids. CDR3 sequence reads: CASSFGGGNEQFF. The CDR3 DNA is TGTGCCAGCAGCTTTGGAGGGGGGAATGAGCAGTTCTTC.

This chain uses TRBV13 with TRBJ1-1; perhaps TRBD1 as D (5 bases). CDR3 length: 12 amino acids. Germline V CDR1 and CDR2: PRHDT, FYEKMQ (reference sequence). Trimming left V 4 bases short and J 3 bases short, with 6 bases between. The CDR3 DNA sequence: TGTGCCAGCAGCTGGGACCACACTGAAGCTTTCTTT. Its protein is CASSWDHTEAFF.

The CDR3 DNA is TGTGCCAGCAGCAACCGGGACGGGACCTACGAGCAGTACTTC. It specifies CASSNRDGTYEQYF. The V call is TRBV5-6, the J call TRBJ2-7; D may correspond to TRBD1 or TRBD2 (5 bases each). The germline gives CDR1 SGHDT, CDR2 YYEEEE. The CDR3 extends over 14 amino acids. Trimming took off 4 bases at V and 2 bases at J, with 13 bases between the two ends.

The gene calls are TRBV5-4 and TRBJ2-3; perhaps TRBD1 as D (5 bases). V lost 0 bases and J 5 bases, leaving 13 bases between the germline ends. CDR3 length: 15 amino acids. Germline CDR1 SGHNT, CDR2 YYREEE (reference sequence). The CDR3 DNA follows: TGTGCCAGCAGCTTGGGTCAGGGCTGGCTAGATACGCAGTATTTT. Translated, it gives CASSLGQGWLDTQYF.

This chain uses TRBV7-8 with TRBJ2-7, with TRBD1 matching 9 bases. This CDR3 is 16 amino acids long. V lost 5 bases to trimming and J lost 1 base; unmatched junction nucleotides: 9. Per germline, CDR1 SGHVS and CDR2 FQNEAQ. CDR3 residues: CASSPRRGQGSYEQYF. In DNA, the CDR3 is TGTGCCAGCAGCCCCCGCCGGGGACAGGGTTCCTACGAGCAGTACTTC.

The V call is TRBV29-1, the J call TRBJ2-2; D assignment may be TRBD1 or TRBD2 (5 bases each). The CDR3 runs 13 residues. Germline CDR1 is SQVTM and CDR2 is ANQGSEA. V lost 6 bases and J 1 base, leaving 9 bases between the germline ends. CDR3 nucleotides: TGCAGCGTCGGGGCGCGGAACACCGGGGAGCTGTTTTTT. Encoded protein: CSVGARNTGELFF.

The chain combines TRBV6-1 with TRBJ2-7; TRBD1 agrees at 8 bases. Trimming took 4 bases from V and 5 from J; bases not matched to a gene: 4. The length of the CDR3 is 13 residues. Per the germline V gene, CDR1 is MNHNS and CDR2 is SASEGT. In DNA form, the CDR3 reads TGTGCCAGCAGTGGGACAGGGACCAACGAGCAGTACTTC. Its protein product is CASSGTGTNEQYF.